This T cell receptor beta chain was identified in a study of tumor-infiltrating lymphocytes in primary liver carcinoma. The wider study: Each sample had roughly 3.65 to 7.5 million productive TCRbeta reads regardless of tissue type.

Looked up from germline, CDR1 is MNHEY and CDR2 is SVGEGT. This CDR3 is built from 12 residues. About this clonotype itself: Its antigen remains unknown. At one end, the junction sequence differs from germline, possibly due to a read error.

TCR beta cDNA came from about 500 ng total RNA, primed with a constant-region primer. Three rounds of nested multiplex PCR with slightly modified ARM-PCR produced TCR beta libraries. PCR rounds one and two used TRBV1-TRBV30 forward primers with a C-beta reverse primer for around 11 cycles each. TCRdb reprocessed the multiplex PCR reads via MiXCR and lists one record per CDR3 protein. The data show about 300,000 distinct CDR3 sequences, more than 55% seen once. Study conclusions and caveats: Tumor region pairs overlapped more than did tumor-adjacent and tumor-blood pairs.

Blood RNA was derived from unsorted whole blood, and germline DNA was extracted too. The receptor's source is a man aged 40-49 years with primary liver carcinoma and hepatitis B virus infection. Material: peripheral blood. The rearrangement uses TRBV6-2 or TRBV6-3 and TRBJ2-7, with a tentative D call TRBD1 (6 bases). The CDR3 nucleotides read TGTGCCAGCAGGAACAGGGTCCACGAGCGGTACTTC. Residues: CASRNRVHERYF.